These 25 T cell receptor beta chains share one sample of origin, sequenced in a study of regulatory T cells in long-lasting Graves disease. CDR3 regions were amplified by Arm-PCR using iRepertoire HTBI primers to build TCR beta libraries. TCRdb itself ran the multiplex PCR reads through MiXCR, one entry per CDR3 protein. This sample has fewer than 550,000 distinct CDR3 sequences, with around 17% found just once. Indicated time point: newly diagnosed GD, antithyroid drugs for less than 3 months. The authors made the TCR library using RNA they extracted from PBMCs. The same data also contributed to another study, on T cells in Graves' hyperthyroidism and ophthalmopathy.

The material was peripheral blood mononuclear cells (PBMCs), obtained at new diagnosis, from a patient treated with antithyroid drugs. All receptors derive from a woman aged 18-35 years with Graves disease.

This clonotype was picked up many times. The chain has TRBV20-1 and TRBJ1-1; D unclear. Between the trimmed V and J ends, which lost 0 bases and 4 bases, there was a span of 15 bases. There are 15 residues in the CDR3. Looked up from germline, CDR1 is DFQATT and CDR2 is SNEGSKA (reference sequence). The CDR3 reads CSARDEETAGTEAFF. CDR3 coding DNA: TGCAGTGCTAGAGATGAAGAGACCGCGGGCACTGAAGCTTTCTTT.

This clonotype was seen only a few times. The J gene is TRBJ2-4, the V gene TRBV5-1; a possible D gene is TRBD1 (5 bases). CDR1 is SGHRS and CDR2 is YFSETQ in the germline V gene. The V end was cut by 2 bases, the J end by 5 bases, with 8 bases between. The CDR3 extends over 13 amino acids. The CDR3, as DNA: TGCGCCAGCAGCTTTACAGGTCAAAACATTCAGTACTTC. It is translated as CASSFTGQNIQYF. The variable domain in full, completed from reference TRBV5-1 and TRBJ2-4, reads KAGVTQTPRYLIKTRGQQVTLSCSPISGHRSVSWYQQTPGQGLQFLFEYFSETQRNKGNFPGRFSGRQFSNSRSEMNVSTLELGDSALYLCASSFTGQNIQYFGAGTRLSVL.

Ten or more counts support this clonotype. J is TRBJ2-1 and V is TRBV7-3; TRBD2 matches 9 bases. The CDR3 length is 15 residues. The germline CDR1 and CDR2 sequences are SGHTA and FQGTGA. Trimming at V came to 2 bases and at J to 7 bases, leaving 6 bases not matched to a gene. CDR3 in amino acids: CASSLAGGPGNEQFF. Written as DNA, the CDR3 is TGTGCCAGCAGCTTAGCGGGAGGGCCGGGGAATGAGCAGTTCTTC.

This clonotype was recorded many times. The chain links TRBV2 to TRBJ2-1; D gene ambiguous. Trimming removed 4 bases at V and 7 bases at J, with 5 bases between. There are 11 residues in the CDR3. The germline V gene has CDR1 SNHLY and CDR2 FYNNEI. The CDR3, as DNA: TGTGCCAGCAGTGTTAGAAATGAGCAGTTCTTC. Protein: CASSVRNEQFF.

This clonotype was recorded a few times. This chain uses TRBV20-1 with TRBJ2-6; TRBD2 is a possible D gene (5 bases). This CDR3 contains 13 residues. Looked up from germline, CDR1 is DFQATT and CDR2 is SNEGSKA (reference sequence). Deletions cut 2 bases from V and 8 bases from J, with 10 bases between. The CDR3 DNA follows: TGCAGTGCTAGATTGGGAGTGTCCAACGTCCTGACTTTC. Protein sequence: CSARLGVSNVLTF.

This clonotype was counted at least ten times. V usage is TRBV28 and J usage is TRBJ2-1; TRBD2 matches 11 bases. From germline, CDR1 is MDHEN and CDR2 SYDVKM. This CDR3 has 14 amino acids. The junction had 10 bases not matched to a gene; V was cut back by 10 bases and J by 8 bases. The CDR3 loop is CATESVAGGYEQFF. The CDR3 nucleotides are TGTGCCACCGAATCAGTAGCGGGAGGGTATGAGCAGTTCTTC.

In the case of this clonotype: A read error may explain this, as a much larger clone is one base away. No conserved phenylalanine or tryptophan ends this CDR3, so it is likely a read error. The gene calls are TRBV2 and TRBJ1-6; the D is unclear. The CDR3 runs to 14 residues. From germline, CDR1 is SNHLY and CDR2 FYNNEI. The V end lost 4 bases, the J end lost 5 bases, and 9 bases lay between the germline ends. This CDR3 is CASSAQRNNSPLHL. The CDR3 DNA sequence: TGTGCCAGCAGTGCCCAGCGGAATAATTCACCCCTCCACCTT.

Ten or more counts support this clonotype. This chain connects TRBV7-2 to TRBJ2-1, with D tentatively TRBD2 (6 bases). This CDR3 has 14 amino acids. Germline V lookup: CDR1 SGHTA, CDR2 FQGNSA. V lost 3 bases and J lost 9, with 15 bases in between. This CDR3 reads CASSFDPLAVEQFF. The CDR3 nucleotides are TGTGCCAGCAGCTTTGATCCATTAGCGGTTGAGCAGTTCTTC.

With respect to this clonotype: A clone one base away is much larger, so this may be a read error. V usage is TRBV3-1 and J usage is TRBJ1-1; no reliable D call. This CDR3 contains 16 residues. Germline V gene lookup returns CDR1 LGHDT and CDR2 YNNKEL (reference sequence). CDR3 nucleotide sequence: TGTGCCAGCAGGCGACTAGGGATCTCGGGGAACACTGAAGCTCTCTTT. This translates into CASRRLGISGNTEALF.

In this sample, this clonotype turned up many times. The rearrangement links TRBV28 to TRBJ2-1; 11 bases are a match to TRBD2. The V and J ends lost 2 bases and 7 bases, in that order; junction bases with no gene match: 4. This CDR3 comprises 15 residues. In germline, CDR1 is MDHEN, CDR2 SYDVKM. CDR3 in DNA: TGTGCCAGCAGTTTAGAGGGACTAGCGGATAATGAGCAGTTCTTC. It encodes CASSLEGLADNEQFF.

Ten or more counts support this clonotype. The chain combines TRBV3-1 with TRBJ1-1, with 7 bases lining up with TRBD1. The CDR3 has 14 amino acids. After removal of 3 bases from V and 5 bases from J, the junction contained 6 bases not matched to a gene. Germline assignment: CDR1 LGHDT and CDR2 YNNKEL (reference sequence). The CDR3 is CASSQTDRATEAFF. The CDR3 DNA reads as TGTGCCAGCAGCCAGACTGACAGGGCGACTGAAGCTTTCTTT. Combining the CDR3 with reference TRBV3-1 and TRBJ1-1 gives the whole variable domain DTAVSQTPKYLVTQMGNDKSIKCEQNLGHDTMYWYKQDSKKFLKIMFSYNNKELIINETVPNRFSPKSPDKAHLNLHINSLELGDSAVYFCASSQTDRATEAFFGQGTRLTVV.

This clonotype was observed many times. The chain recombines TRBV20-1 with TRBJ1-2, with 8 bases identical to TRBD1. Germline lookup yields CDR1 DFQATT and CDR2 SNEGSKA (reference sequence). J was trimmed by 7 bases and V by 5 bases; bases with no gene match: 9. The length of the CDR3 is 13 residues. The CDR3 DNA follows: TGCAGTGCTGAGGACAGGGTTTCGAGTGGCTACACCTTC. It translates to CSAEDRVSSGYTF.

The CDR3 spells CASKPGTGVWDTEAFF. CDR3 DNA: TGTGCCAGCAAACCCGGGACAGGGGTCTGGGACACTGAAGCTTTCTTT. V and J are TRBV27 and TRBJ1-1; 10 bases are shared with TRBD1. The CDR3 totals 16 residues. Germline CDR1 and CDR2: MNHEY and SMNVEV (reference sequence). V lost 7 bases, J lost 3 bases, and 11 bases stayed unmatched.

V is TRBV20-1 and J is TRBJ2-7; possibly TRBD1 for D (6 bases). V lost 6 bases to trimming and J lost 3 bases, with 12 bases between them. There are 12 residues in the CDR3. The germline gives CDR1 DFQATT, CDR2 SNEGSKA (reference sequence). DNA of the CDR3: TGCAGTGCCCTCGAGGACAGCTACGAGCAGTACTTC. It is translated as CSALEDSYEQYF.

CDR3 nucleotides: TGTGCCACGGGGACTAGCGGGACCGGGGAGCTGTTTTTT. Amino acids: CATGTSGTGELFF. This chain uses TRBV24-1 with TRBJ2-2; TRBD2 matches at 12 bases. V lost 10 bases to trimming and J lost 5 bases; unmatched junction nucleotides: 1. The germline V gene has CDR1 KGHDR and CDR2 SFDVKD. The CDR3 has 13 amino acids.

This rearrangement joins TRBV5-1 to TRBJ2-7; possible D gene TRBD2, 6 bases. V was shortened by 5 bases and J by 2 bases, with 14 bases between the two germline ends. Germline loops: CDR1 SGHRS, CDR2 YFSETQ. The CDR3 sequence is 14 residues long. CDR3 nucleotide sequence: TGCGCCAGCAGAACGGGACTTGAAACCTACGAGCAGTACTTC. It translates to CASRTGLETYEQYF.

This clonotype was counted ten times or more. The genes are TRBV5-1 and TRBJ2-5, with D unclear. CDR3 length: 12 residues. CDR1 and CDR2 from the germline V gene are SGHRS and YFSETQ. Trimming pared 4 bases from V and 5 bases from J, leaving 9 bases between. The chain's CDR3 is CASSRPAETQYF. In DNA form, the CDR3 reads TGCGCCAGCAGCCGACCCGCCGAGACCCAGTACTTC.

The table lists this clonotype with many counts. The genes are TRBV20-1 and TRBJ2-1; TRBD1 matches 8 bases. CDR1 and CDR2 (germline): DFQATT, SNEGSKA (reference sequence). The CDR3 has 15 residues. J lost 4 bases, V lost 6 bases, and 11 bases had no gene match. The CDR3 region is CSALDRALLYNEQFF. For the CDR3, the DNA is TGCAGTGCCCTGGACAGGGCCCTCCTTTACAATGAGCAGTTCTTC.

This sequence joins TRBV4-3 and TRBJ2-3; perhaps TRBD2 as D (5 bases). Trimming took off 4 bases at V and 4 bases at J, with 18 bases between the two ends. The V gene's germline CDR1 is LGHNA and CDR2 YSLEER. The CDR3 is 16 residues long. The CDR3 spells CASSRAGLVGSDTQYF. The CDR3 DNA sequence: TGCGCCAGCAGCCGCGCGGGCCTAGTAGGATCAGATACGCAGTATTTT.

About this clonotype: Given a much more abundant clone one base away, this may be a read error. The chain links TRBV5-1 to TRBJ2-7, with D tentatively TRBD1 or TRBD2 (5 bases each). The CDR3 consists of 14 residues. Germline V lookup: CDR1 SGHRS, CDR2 YFSETQ. The CDR3 is CACSFSPGHHEQYF. The CDR3 nucleotides read TGCGCCTGCAGCTTCTCTCCGGGGCACCACGAGCAGTACTTC.

This sequence joins TRBV7-3 and TRBJ2-3; 7 nucleotides match TRBD2. The CDR3 contains 16 residues. The V and J ends lost 6 bases and 5 bases, in that order; junction bases with no gene match: 14. Germline-derived CDR1 and CDR2 are SGHTA and FQGTGA. CDR3 DNA sequence: TGTGCCAGCAGGGATCCCGGCGGGAGTGAGGGAGATACGCAGTATTTT. This translates into CASRDPGGSEGDTQYF.

This clonotype has a count of ten or more. This rearrangement joins TRBV7-9 to TRBJ2-1, with no clear D. CDR3 length: 13 amino acids. Germline V gene sequence: CDR1 SEHNR, CDR2 FQNEAQ (reference sequence). V was trimmed by 3 bases and J by 8 bases, leaving 11 bases between them. CDR3 DNA sequence: TGTGCCAGCAGCTTCCCTCTAGTGTATGAGCAGTTCTTC. This sequence encodes CASSFPLVYEQFF. Complete variable domain (other parts from reference TRBV7-9 and TRBJ2-1): DTGVSQNPRHKITKRGQNVTFRCDPISEHNRLYWYRQTLGQGPEFLTYFQNEAQLEKSRLLSDRFSAERPKGSFSTLEIQRTEQGDSAMYLCASSFPLVYEQFFGPGTRLTVL.

This clonotype was seen repeatedly, ten times or more. The chain carries TRBV11-2 and TRBJ2-4; D is undetermined. The CDR3 is 15 amino acids. Germline V CDR1 and CDR2: SGHAT, FQNNGV. The V end was cut by 0 bases, the J end by 7 bases, with 13 bases between. In nucleotides, the CDR3 is TGTGCCAGCAGCTTAGATACACCCGGACGGAACATTCAGTACTTC. It codes for CASSLDTPGRNIQYF.

This clonotype was detected only a few times. The J gene is TRBJ1-2, the V gene TRBV24-1, with unresolved D. The germline V and J ends were trimmed by 0 bases and 7 bases, with 2 bases remaining between them. Germline V CDR1 and CDR2: KGHDR, SFDVKD. This CDR3 comprises 11 residues. The CDR3 DNA reads TGTGCCACCAGTGATTTGAGTGGCTACACCTTC. Translating gives CATSDLSGYTF.

This chain links TRBV5-1 with TRBJ2-5; TRBD1 matches 7 bases. The junction had 9 bases not matched to a gene; V was cut back by 6 bases and J by 4 bases. The CDR3 covers 14 residues. Germline V gene lookup returns CDR1 SGHRS and CDR2 YFSETQ. CDR3 DNA: TGCGCCAGCACCACCGGGACAGTCCGAGAGACCCAGTACTTC. This translates into CASTTGTVRETQYF.